Only a few counts were recorded for the clone carrying this T cell receptor beta chain. There are 14 residues in the CDR3. Germline CDR1 is MNHEY and CDR2 is SVGAGI. V gave up 5 bases and J gave up 4 bases, with 13 bases separating them. These data come from a study of graft-versus-host responses after intestinal transplantation. Study summary: Every one of the recipients received anti-thymocyte globulin induction and afterwards took tacrolimus and steroids for around 3 years.

TCRdb's copy holds only in-frame clones and misses some; the assay was immunoSEQ multiplex PCR. The repertoire consists of approximately 4,100 clones, with under 25% occurring once and the leading ten covering roughly 5.4%. Study-level findings and limits: GvH clones appeared in recipient marrow, some first in ileum or blood.

This chain connects TRBV6-5 to TRBJ2-3; no firm D call. This TCR was sampled from a human patient who was an organ donor for intestinal transplantation. Sequenced material: alloreactive CD4+ T cells from a mixed lymphocyte reaction culture, taken before transplantation. The subset is: CFSE-low proliferating T cells sorted from approximately six-day pre-transplant mixed lymphocyte reaction (GvH or HvG direction). The CDR3 coding sequence is TGTGCCAGCAGTGACGTCCTAACAGCAGATACGCAGTATTTT. This sequence encodes CASSDVLTADTQYF.